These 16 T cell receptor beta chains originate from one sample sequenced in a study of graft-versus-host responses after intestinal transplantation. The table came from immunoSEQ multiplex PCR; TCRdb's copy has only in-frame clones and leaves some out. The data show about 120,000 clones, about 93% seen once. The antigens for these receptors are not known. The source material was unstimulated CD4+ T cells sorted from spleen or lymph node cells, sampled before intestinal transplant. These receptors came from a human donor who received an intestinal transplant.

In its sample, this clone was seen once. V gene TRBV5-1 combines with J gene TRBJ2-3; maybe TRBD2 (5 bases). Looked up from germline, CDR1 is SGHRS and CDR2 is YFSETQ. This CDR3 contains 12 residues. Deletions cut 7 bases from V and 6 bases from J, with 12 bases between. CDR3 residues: CASGSRRDTQYF. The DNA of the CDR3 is TGCGCCAGCGGCTCGAGGAGGGATACGCAGTATTTT.

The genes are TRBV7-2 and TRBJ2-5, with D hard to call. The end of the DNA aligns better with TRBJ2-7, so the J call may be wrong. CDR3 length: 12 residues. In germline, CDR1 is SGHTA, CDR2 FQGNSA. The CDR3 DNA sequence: TGTGCCAGCAGCCTGAGGACGGGCGAGCAGTACTTC. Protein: CASSLRTGEQYF.

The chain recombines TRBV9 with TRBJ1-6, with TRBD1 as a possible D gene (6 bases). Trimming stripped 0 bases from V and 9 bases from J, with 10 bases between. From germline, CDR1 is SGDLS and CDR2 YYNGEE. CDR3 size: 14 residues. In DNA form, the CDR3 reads TGTGCCAGCAGCGTAGAACAGGGACTTTCACCCCTCCACTTT. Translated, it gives CASSVEQGLSPLHF.

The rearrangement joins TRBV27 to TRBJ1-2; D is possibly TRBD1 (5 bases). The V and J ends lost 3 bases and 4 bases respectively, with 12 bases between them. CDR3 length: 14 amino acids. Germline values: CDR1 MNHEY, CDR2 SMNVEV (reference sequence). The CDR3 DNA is TGTGCCAGCAGTTTGTACCAGGGCAGCTATGGCTACACCTTC. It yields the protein CASSLYQGSYGYTF.

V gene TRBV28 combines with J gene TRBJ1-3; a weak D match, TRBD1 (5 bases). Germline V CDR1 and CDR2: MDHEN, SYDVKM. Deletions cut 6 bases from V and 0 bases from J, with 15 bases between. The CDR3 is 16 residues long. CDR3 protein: CASRLPGPLSGNTIYF. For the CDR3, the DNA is TGTGCCAGCAGACTTCCGGGACCGCTCTCTGGAAACACCATATATTTT.

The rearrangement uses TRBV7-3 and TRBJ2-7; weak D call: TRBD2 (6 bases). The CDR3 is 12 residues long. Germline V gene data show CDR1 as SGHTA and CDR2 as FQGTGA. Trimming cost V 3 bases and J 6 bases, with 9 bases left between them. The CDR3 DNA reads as TGTGCCAGCAGCTTTCCCGGGGGCGAGCAGTACTTC. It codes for CASSFPGGEQYF.

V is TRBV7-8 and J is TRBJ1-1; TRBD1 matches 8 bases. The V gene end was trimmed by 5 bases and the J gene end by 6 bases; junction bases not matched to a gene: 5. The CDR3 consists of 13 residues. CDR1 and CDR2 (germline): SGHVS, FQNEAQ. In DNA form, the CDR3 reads TGTGCCAGCAGCCTCGACAGGGGCGCTGAAGCTTTCTTT. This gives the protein CASSLDRGAEAFF.

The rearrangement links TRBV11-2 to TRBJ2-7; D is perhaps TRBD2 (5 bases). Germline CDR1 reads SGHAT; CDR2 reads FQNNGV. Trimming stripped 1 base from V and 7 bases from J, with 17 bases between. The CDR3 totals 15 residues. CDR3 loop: CASSLGGRNSREQYF. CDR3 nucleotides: TGTGCCAGCAGCTTAGGAGGGCGGAATTCTAGAGAGCAGTACTTC. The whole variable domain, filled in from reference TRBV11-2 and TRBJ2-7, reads EAGVAQSPRYKIIEKRQSVAFWCNPISGHATLYWYQQILGQGPKLLIQFQNNGVVDDSQLPKDRFSAERLKGVDSTLKIQPAKLEDSAVYLCASSLGGRNSREQYFGPGTRLTVT.

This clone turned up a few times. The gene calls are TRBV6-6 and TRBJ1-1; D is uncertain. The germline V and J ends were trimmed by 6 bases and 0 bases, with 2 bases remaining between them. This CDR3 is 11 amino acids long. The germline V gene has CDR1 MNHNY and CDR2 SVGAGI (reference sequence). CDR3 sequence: CASRMNTEAFF. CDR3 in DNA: TGTGCCAGCAGGATGAACACTGAAGCTTTCTTT.

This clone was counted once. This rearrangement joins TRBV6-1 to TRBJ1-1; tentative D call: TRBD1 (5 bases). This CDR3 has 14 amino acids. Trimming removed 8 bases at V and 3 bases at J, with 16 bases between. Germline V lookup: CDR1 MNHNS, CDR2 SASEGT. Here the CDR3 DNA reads TGTGCCAGCGATTTCACTTCAGGGTACACTGAAGCTTTCTTT. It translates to CASDFTSGYTEAFF.

The DNA for the CDR3 is TGTGCCAGCAGCCGTACCGGGACAGGGGGAGAGACCCAGTACTTC. Translation: CASSRTGTGGETQYF. This chain joins TRBV6-5 and TRBJ2-5; 11 bases line up with TRBD1. Losses at the gene ends were 6 bases for V and 4 bases for J; bases not matched to a gene: 7. The CDR3 sequence is 15 residues long. Germline V CDR1 and CDR2: MNHEY, SVGAGI.

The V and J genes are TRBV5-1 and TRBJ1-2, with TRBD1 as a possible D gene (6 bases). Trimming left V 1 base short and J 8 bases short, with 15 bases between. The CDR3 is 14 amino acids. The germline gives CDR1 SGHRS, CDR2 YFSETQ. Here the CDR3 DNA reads TGCGCCAGCAGCTTGACAGGGATGACATCCGGCTACACCTTC. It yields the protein CASSLTGMTSGYTF.

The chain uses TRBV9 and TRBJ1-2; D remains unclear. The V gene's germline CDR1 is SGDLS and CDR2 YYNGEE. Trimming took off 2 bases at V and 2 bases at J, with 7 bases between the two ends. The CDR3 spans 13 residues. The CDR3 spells CASSVSSNYGYTF. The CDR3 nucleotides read TGTGCCAGCAGCGTGAGTTCCAACTATGGCTACACCTTC. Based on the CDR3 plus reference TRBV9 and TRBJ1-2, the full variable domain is DSGVTQTPKHLITATGQRVTLRCSPRSGDLSVYWYQQSLDQGLQFLIQYYNGEERAKGNILERFSAQQFPDLHSELNLSSLELGDSALYFCASSVSSNYGYTFGSGTRLTVV.

The CDR3 nucleotides are TGTGCCAGCAGTGAAGGCCACTCAAAGGGGTATGGCTACACCTTC. Residues: CASSEGHSKGYGYTF. The V and J genes are TRBV6-1 and TRBJ1-2; tentative D call: TRBD1 (5 bases). The germline V and J ends were trimmed by 1 base and 5 bases, with 14 bases remaining between them. The CDR3 covers 15 residues. Germline CDR1 is MNHNS and CDR2 is SASEGT.

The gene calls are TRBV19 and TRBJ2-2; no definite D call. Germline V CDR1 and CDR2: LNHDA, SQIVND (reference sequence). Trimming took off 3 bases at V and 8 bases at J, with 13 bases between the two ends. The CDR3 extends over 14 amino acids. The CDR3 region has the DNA TGTGCCAGTAGTATGGGTCAGGTGGCGGGGGAGCTGTTTTTT. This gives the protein CASSMGQVAGELFF.

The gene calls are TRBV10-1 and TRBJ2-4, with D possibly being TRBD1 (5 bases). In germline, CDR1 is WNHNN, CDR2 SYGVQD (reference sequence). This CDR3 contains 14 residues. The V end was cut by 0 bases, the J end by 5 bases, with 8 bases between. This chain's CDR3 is CASSESTDQNIQYF. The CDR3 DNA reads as TGCGCCAGCAGTGAGTCGACAGACCAAAACATTCAGTACTTC.